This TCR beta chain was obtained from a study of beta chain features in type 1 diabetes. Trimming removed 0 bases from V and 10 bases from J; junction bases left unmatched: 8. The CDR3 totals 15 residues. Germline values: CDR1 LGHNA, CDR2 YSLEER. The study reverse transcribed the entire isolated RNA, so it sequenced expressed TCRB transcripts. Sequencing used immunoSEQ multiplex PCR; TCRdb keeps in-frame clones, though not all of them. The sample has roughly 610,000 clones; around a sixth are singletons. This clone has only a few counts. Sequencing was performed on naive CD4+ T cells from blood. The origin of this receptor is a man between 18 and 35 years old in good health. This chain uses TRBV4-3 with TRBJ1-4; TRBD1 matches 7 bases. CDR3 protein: CASSQERQGRAKLFF. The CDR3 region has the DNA TGCGCCAGCAGCCAAGAACGACAGGGAAGGGCAAAACTGTTTTTT.